This T cell receptor beta chain derives from a study of patients and donors after allogeneic stem cell transplantation. In TCRdb, the RT-PCR reads were re-called with MiXCR into one record per CDR3 protein. The table includes about 960,000 distinct CDR3 sequences, under 20% detected once. This clonotype occurred a few times. Germline CDR1 reads DFQATT; CDR2 reads SNEGSKA (reference sequence). CDR3 length: 13 residues. The V and J ends lost 1 base and 3 bases respectively, with 10 bases between them. The specimen sequenced was blood, either unsorted or a sorted T cell fraction (not recorded which). The TCR comes from a human donor who was either an allogeneic HSCT recipient or a stem cell or donor lymphocyte infusion donor (not recorded which). It is not recorded whose cells these are; they may come from a transplant donor. The V call is TRBV20-1, the J call TRBJ2-7; D is unclear. The CDR3 DNA follows: TGCAGTGCTAGAGCTCCGGCCCACTACGAGCAGTACTTC. Protein product: CSARAPAHYEQYF.